These 19 T cell receptor beta chains were sequenced from one sample in a study of Graves' ophthalmopathy and Graves' hyperthyroidism. Scientists amplified the TCR beta CDR3 regions from RNA transcripts. RT-PCR with HTBI primers came first, then second-round multiplex PCR. Using its own MiXCR run on the multiplex PCR reads, TCRdb lists one record per CDR3 protein. The sample records over a million distinct CDR3 sequences, 35% to 45% being singletons. The source material was peripheral blood or thyroid tissue (not recorded which). The receptors were sampled from an adult man with Graves' hyperthyroidism.

This clonotype was observed a few times. J is TRBJ2-5 and V is TRBV10-3; maybe TRBD2 (6 bases). The V end lost 6 bases, the J end lost 5 bases, and 7 bases lay between the germline ends. Germline CDR1 reads ENHRY; CDR2 reads SYGVKD. This CDR3 comprises 11 residues. CDR3 residues: CAIREGETQYF. The CDR3 nucleotides are TGTGCCATCAGGGAGGGGGAGACCCAGTACTTC.

The V gene is TRBV5-5, the J gene TRBJ1-4, with D possibly being TRBD1 (5 bases). There are 14 residues in the CDR3. Trimming removed 4 bases from V and 4 bases from J, with 11 bases in between. The germline gives CDR1 SGHKS, CDR2 YYEKEE (reference sequence). CDR3 residues: CASSQGWSNEKLFF. The CDR3 DNA reads as TGTGCCAGCAGCCAGGGTTGGAGTAATGAAAAACTGTTTTTT.

This clonotype was picked up many times. The genes are TRBV10-3 and TRBJ1-2; D may be TRBD1 (6 bases). V was pared by 11 bases and J by 0 bases, with 10 bases between. CDR1 is ENHRY, CDR2 SYGVKD, per germline. The CDR3 extends over 12 amino acids. The CDR3 DNA is TGTGCCGTTACAGGGTCTAACTATGGCTACACCTTC. Translated, it gives CAVTGSNYGYTF.

The chain is built from TRBV4-1 and TRBJ1-5; D is uncertain. Germline V CDR1 and CDR2: MGHRA, YSYEKL. V was cut by 0 bases and J by 7 bases, with 25 bases left in between. CDR3 size: 19 residues. This chain's CDR3 is CASSQDEESNSREGQPQHF. The CDR3 region has the DNA TGCGCCAGCAGCCAAGATGAGGAGTCCAACAGCCGCGAGGGACAGCCCCAGCATTTT.

This clonotype occurred many times. The genes are TRBV7-9 and TRBJ1-4, with 7 bases fitting TRBD1. In germline, CDR1 is SEHNR, CDR2 FQNEAQ (reference sequence). Trimming cost V 5 bases and J 7 bases; bases outside gene matches: 7. This CDR3 has 14 residues. CDR3 sequence (DNA): TGTGCCAGCAGCCCGACAGGGAGGGCTGAAAAACTGTTTTTT. Its translation: CASSPTGRAEKLFF.

This clonotype was picked up many times. The chain uses TRBV20-1 and TRBJ2-7, with TRBD1 identical over 10 bases. The V and J ends lost 6 bases and 4 bases, in that order; junction bases with no gene match: 15. This CDR3 has 16 amino acids. Germline V lookup: CDR1 DFQATT, CDR2 SNEGSKA (reference sequence). CDR3 in amino acids: CSAQPLPTGGRYEQYF. The CDR3 DNA is TGCAGTGCCCAGCCGTTGCCGACAGGGGGCAGATACGAGCAGTACTTC.

The chain links TRBV14 to TRBJ2-7; possibly TRBD1 for D (5 bases). The germline V gene encodes CDR1 SGHDN and CDR2 FVKESK. The V end lost 2 bases, the J end lost 5 bases, and 13 bases lay between the germline ends. The length of the CDR3 is 14 residues. CDR3 DNA sequence: TGTGCCAGCAGCCAATGGACATCCCCGCACGAGCAGTACTTC. Its protein product is CASSQWTSPHEQYF.

Turning to this clonotype: Just one base apart from a much larger clone, this may be a read error. The gene calls are TRBV29-1 and TRBJ2-7; D gene uncertain. The CDR3 extends over 13 amino acids. Looked up from germline, CDR1 is SQVTM and CDR2 is ANQGSEA. V was clipped by 4 bases and J by 2 bases, with 12 bases between them. The DNA of the CDR3 is TGCAGCGTTGTCCTGGGGATCGCCTACGAGCAGTACTTC. Protein sequence: CSVVLGIAYEQYF.

The J gene is TRBJ2-7, the V gene TRBV20-1; D perhaps matches TRBD2 (5 bases). Between the trimmed V and J ends, which lost 5 bases and 4 bases, there was a span of 15 bases. The V gene's germline CDR1 is DFQATT and CDR2 SNEGSKA (reference sequence). This CDR3 has 13 amino acids. The CDR3 DNA follows: TGCAGTGCTGGAAGTACGCGGGCTTACGAGCAGTACTTC. This codes for CSAGSTRAYEQYF.

This chain joins TRBV25-1 and TRBJ1-5; no definite D call. This CDR3 region has 14 residues. With 5 bases removed from V and 6 bases from J, the gap between germline ends came to 14 bases. The germline V gene encodes CDR1 MGHDK and CDR2 SYGVNS. CDR3 amino acids: CASSMSRGGQPQHF. The DNA for the CDR3 is TGTGCCAGCAGTATGAGCCGGGGAGGTCAGCCCCAGCATTTT.

The genes are TRBV12-3 or TRBV12-4 and TRBJ2-2; D unclear. V dropped 6 bases and J dropped 7 bases, with 9 bases sitting between them. The length of the CDR3 is 12 residues. CDR3 bases: TGTGCCAGCAGGCCCCCGGGCGGGGAGCTGTTTTTT. It codes for CASRPPGGELFF.

The sample holds many counts of this clonotype. V usage is TRBV7-2 and J usage is TRBJ1-4, with no clear D. The length of the CDR3 is 15 residues. Trimming cost V 5 bases and J 4 bases, with 14 bases left between them. CDR1 and CDR2 (germline): SGHTA, FQGNSA. The CDR3 DNA sequence: TGTGCCAGCAGCCCCCGGACGGTCCTTAATGAAAAACTGTTTTTT. Its protein product is CASSPRTVLNEKLFF.

CDR3 loop: CASSFDRRGNYGYTF. The CDR3 coding sequence is TGTGCCAGCAGTTTCGACAGGAGAGGGAACTATGGCTACACCTTC. This chain joins TRBV9 and TRBJ1-2, with D possibly being TRBD1 (6 bases). The length of the CDR3 is 15 residues. The V end was cut by 5 bases, the J end by 2 bases, with 16 bases between. Per the germline V gene, CDR1 is SGDLS and CDR2 is YYNGEE.

A single count supports this clonotype. The CDR3 loop is CSARDRTGGLTGELFF. CDR3 sequence (DNA): TGCAGTGCTAGAGATCGGACAGGGGGACTCACCGGGGAGCTGTTTTTT. The chain has TRBV20-1 and TRBJ2-2; 10 bases are a match to TRBD1. This CDR3 has 16 residues. V shed 0 bases, J shed 4 bases, and the junction held 5 bases outside the gene matches. Looked up from germline, CDR1 is DFQATT and CDR2 is SNEGSKA (reference sequence).

The sample holds a few counts of this clonotype. This sequence joins TRBV12-3 or TRBV12-4 and TRBJ2-7; 7 bases match TRBD1. The CDR3 length is 13 residues. The V gene end was trimmed by 10 bases and the J gene end by 3 bases; junction bases not matched to a gene: 9. The CDR3 sequence: CATRQGDGYEQYF. The CDR3 nucleotides read TGTGCCACCCGACAGGGTGACGGCTACGAGCAGTACTTC.

This clonotype was recorded many times. The chain recombines TRBV9 with TRBJ1-6, with a weak D call TRBD1 (6 bases). Trimming left V 5 bases short and J 7 bases short, with 13 bases between. CDR3 size: 14 residues. CDR1 and CDR2 from the germline V gene are SGDLS and YYNGEE. DNA of the CDR3: TGTGCCAGCAGTCGAGGGGACAAGAATTCACCCCTCCACTTT. Amino acid sequence: CASSRGDKNSPLHF.

About this clonotype itself: A much larger clone lies a single base off, so this may be a read error. The DNA is left out, because the CDR3 cannot be placed on it with certainty; the CDR3 is given as TCRdb lists it. The V call is TRBV5-5, the J call TRBJ1-1. Per the germline V gene, CDR1 is SGHKS and CDR2 is YYEKEE (reference sequence). A total of 11 residues make up the CDR3, ends included. The CDR3 is CASSFAKGALF.

The chain links TRBV2 to TRBJ1-5; D is ambiguous. Per the germline V gene, CDR1 is SNHLY and CDR2 is FYNNEI. V lost 2 bases and J lost 6, with 20 bases in between. The CDR3 has 17 residues. The CDR3 nucleotides are TGTGCCAGCAGTGAATACAGCTTAGCCTTACCCGGTCAGCCCCAGCATTTT. This sequence encodes CASSEYSLALPGQPQHF.

The chain couples TRBV4-1 to TRBJ1-1, with D perhaps TRBD1 (6 bases). This CDR3 contains 15 residues. In germline, CDR1 is MGHRA, CDR2 YSYEKL. Trimming removed 4 bases from V and 4 bases from J, with 16 bases in between. CDR3 protein: CASSPQGGAVTEAFF. The CDR3 nucleotides read TGCGCCAGCAGCCCACAGGGAGGGGCGGTCACTGAAGCTTTCTTT.